Listed below are T cell receptor beta chains from one sample, sequenced in a study of cytomegalovirus exposure and HLA in healthy donors. Profiled with immunoSEQ multiplex PCR; TCRdb holds only in-frame clones, not every one. This repertoire shows about 140,000 clones, around four fifths found once; its top ten account for around 1.5%. Sequenced material: PBMCs. All receptors derive from a man younger than 40 in good health and CMV-seropositive. The CDR3 runs from the conserved cysteine through the conserved F or W. The order of the fields is D gene, clone size, V gene, J gene, CDR3 length, CDR3 protein, CDR3 DNA. A D gene is named only where the DNA matches it firmly. Expanded clones get a size class; other rows say once, few or many, or leave the size out.

>.|.|TRBV16|TRBJ1-6|15
CASSQRQGVGSPLHF
TGTGCCAGCAGCCAACGGCAGGGTGTGGGTTCACCCCTCCACTTT
>TRBD1|once|TRBV7-2|TRBJ2-7|19
CASSSAGLIGTGKTYEQYF
TGTGCCAGCAGCTCAGCAGGACTTATAGGGACAGGTAAAACCTACGAGCAGTACTTC
>.|.|TRBV7-6|TRBJ2-5|14
CASSLAASQETQYF
TGTGCCAGCAGCTTAGCGGCATCGCAAGAGACCCAGTACTTC
>.|few|TRBV7-9|TRBJ2-5|14
CASSFEVPLETQYF
TGTGCCAGCAGCTTCGAGGTCCCCTTAGAGACCCAGTACTTC
>.|.|TRBV11-2|TRBJ2-1|14
CASSARRGRNEQFF
TGTGCCAGCAGCGCCCGACGGGGGAGGAATGAGCAGTTCTTC
>.|.|TRBV7-9|TRBJ2-1|14
CASSEEGRGNEQFF
TGTGCCAGCAGCGAGGAGGGAAGGGGTAATGAGCAGTTCTTC
>.|once|TRBV18|TRBJ2-1|13
CASSPRGPDEQFF
TGTGCCAGCTCACCTCGGGGTCCAGATGAGCAGTTCTTC
>.|.|TRBV30|TRBJ2-3|12
CAWSGAPDTQYF
TGTGCCTGGAGTGGGGCCCCAGATACGCAGTATTTT
>TRBD2|.|TRBV28|TRBJ2-1|21
CASRSPGTSGGADDGYNEQFF
TGTGCCAGCAGGTCCCCCGGGACTAGCGGGGGGGCTGACGACGGTTACAATGAGCAGTTCTTC
>.|.|TRBV7-9|TRBJ2-7|16
CASSSGPGFYPDQQYF
TGTGCCAGCAGCTCAGGACCGGGATTCTACCCCGATCAGCAGTACTTC
>.|.|TRBV28|TRBJ2-7|15
CASSLSGLRNYEQYF
TGTGCCAGCAGCCTCTCGGGTTTGAGGAACTACGAGCAGTACTTC
>.|.|TRBV7-6|TRBJ2-7|16
CASSSSDPRGAYEQYF
TGTGCCAGCAGCTCCTCGGACCCCCGGGGAGCCTACGAGCAGTACTTC
>.|.|TRBV5-4|TRBJ2-3|14
CASSLRSRPDTQYF
TGTGCCAGCAGCTTGAGAAGCAGGCCAGATACGCAGTATTTT
>TRBD1|.|TRBV29-1|TRBJ2-5|13
CSVLGTGGETQYF
TGCAGCGTCCTTGGGACAGGGGGAGAGACCCAGTACTTC
>TRBD2|.|TRBV19|TRBJ2-7|14
CASTRRGAGREQYF
TGTGCCAGTACCAGAAGGGGAGCGGGACGCGAGCAGTACTTC
>TRBD2|.|TRBV19|TRBJ2-1|17
CASSTPGVSGRVNEQFF
TGTGCCAGTAGTACGCCCGGTGTGAGCGGGAGGGTTAATGAGCAGTTCTTC
>TRBD2|.|TRBV19|TRBJ2-5|17
CASSFPPGVSGLETQYF
TGTGCCAGTAGTTTCCCCCCCGGGGTTAGCGGGTTGGAGACCCAGTACTTC
>TRBD1|.|TRBV7-8|TRBJ2-1|16
CASSPSSGTGRYEQFF
TGTGCCAGCAGCCCAAGCTCCGGGACAGGGAGGTATGAGCAGTTCTTC
>TRBD1|few|TRBV11-3|TRBJ2-7|14
CASSVGQGSYEQYF
TGTGCCAGCAGTGTCGGACAGGGGTCCTACGAGCAGTACTTC
>TRBD2|.|TRBV9|TRBJ2-1|16
CASSVSLAGGGNEQFF
TGTGCCAGCAGCGTCTCCCTGGCGGGGGGCGGGAATGAGCAGTTCTTC
>TRBD2|.|TRBV2|TRBJ2-5|16
CASSEGVAGLQETQYF
TGTGCCAGCAGTGAGGGGGTAGCGGGACTCCAAGAGACCCAGTACTTC
>.|.|TRBV29-1|TRBJ1-1|12
CSVRTLNTEAFF
TGCAGCGTCCGGACACTTAACACTGAAGCTTTCTTT
>.|.|TRBV11-2|TRBJ2-5|12
CASSPRLGAQYF
TGTGCCAGCAGCCCCCGGCTAGGGGCCCAGTACTTC
>TRBD2|.|TRBV5-1|TRBJ2-1|15
CASKERGGPYNEQFF
TGCGCCAGCAAAGAGCGGGGGGGCCCCTACAATGAGCAGTTCTTC
>TRBD2|.|TRBV5-1|TRBJ2-1|14
CASSFAGGWDEQFF
TGCGCCAGCAGCTTTGCGGGGGGGTGGGATGAGCAGTTCTTC
>TRBD2|.|TRBV7-2|TRBJ2-1|16
CASSLRTSGRADEQFF
TGTGCCAGCAGCTTGCGGACTAGCGGGAGGGCCGATGAGCAGTTCTTC
>.|once|TRBV9|TRBJ2-1|15
CASSGGLAAYNEQFF
TGTGCCAGCAGCGGGGGGCTAGCGGCCTACAATGAGCAGTTCTTC
>TRBD2|.|TRBV2|TRBJ2-3|17
CASSEAWAGGRTDTQYF
TGTGCCAGCAGTGAAGCATGGGCGGGAGGGCGCACAGATACGCAGTATTTT
>.|.|TRBV7-9|TRBJ2-1|15
CASSSRVSSYNEQFF
TGTGCCAGCAGCTCCCGGGTTAGCTCCTACAATGAGCAGTTCTTC
>TRBD1|.|TRBV28|TRBJ1-2|12
CASSFSDRGSTF
TGTGCCAGCAGTTTCTCTGACAGGGGGAGCACCTTC
>.|.|TRBV15|TRBJ1-1|14
CATSRGGSGTEAFF
TGTGCCACCAGCAGAGGGGGTTCGGGGACTGAAGCTTTCTTT
>TRBD2|.|TRBV5-4|TRBJ2-7|15
CASSPSGGAPGEQYF
TGTGCCAGCAGCCCCAGCGGGGGGGCGCCGGGGGAGCAGTACTTC
>.|once|TRBV13|TRBJ2-1|15
CASSPAGAAGNEQFF
TGTGCCAGCAGCCCGGCAGGGGCGGCCGGGAATGAGCAGTTCTTC
>.|.|TRBV5-1|TRBJ2-7|14
CASSQNREMGEQYF
TGCGCCAGCAGCCAGAACAGGGAGATGGGCGAGCAGTACTTC
>TRBD2|.|TRBV5-4|TRBJ2-5|15
CASSLGTSGQETQYF
TGTGCCAGCAGCTTGGGGACTAGCGGGCAAGAGACCCAGTACTTC
>.|.|TRBV5-4|TRBJ2-1|15
CASSQTQGGDNEQFF
TGTGCCAGCAGCCAAACACAGGGTGGAGACAATGAGCAGTTCTTC
>.|.|TRBV5-1|TRBJ2-7|16
CASSLEMWEASYEQYF
TGCGCCAGCAGCTTGGAAATGTGGGAGGCTTCCTACGAGCAGTACTTC
>.|.|TRBV5-8|TRBJ1-3|13
CASRINGGNTIYF
TGTGCCAGCAGAATTAACGGGGGGAACACCATATATTTT